This passage covers 24 T cell receptor beta chains from one sample sequenced in a study of neurological immune-mediated disorders. TCRdb recomputed calls from the 5' RACE reads with MiXCR, one row per CDR3 protein. The sample yields 120,000 or so distinct CDR3 sequences, roughly 3.2% seen once. The specimen sequenced was PBMCs. The receptor source for this set is a woman in her thirties with multiple sclerosis.

The table lists this clonotype with many counts. The gene calls are TRBV5-1 and TRBJ2-5; a possible D gene is TRBD1 (6 bases). Germline CDR1 and CDR2: SGHRS and YFSETQ. The CDR3 extends over 16 amino acids. V was shortened by 0 bases and J by 5 bases, with 17 bases between the two germline ends. The CDR3 coding sequence is TGCGCCAGCAGCTTGGTTGAACAGGGCCTGAGGGAGACCCAGTACTTC. Amino acid sequence: CASSLVEQGLRETQYF.

This clonotype was counted between two and nine times. The DNA of the CDR3 is TGCAGTGCTAGCAACTTACTAGCGGCCCTAGAGACCCAGTACTTC. Protein: CSASNLLAALETQYF. The chain employs TRBV20-1 and TRBJ2-5; TRBD2 matches at 8 bases. The V gene's germline CDR1 is DFQATT and CDR2 SNEGSKA (reference sequence). V shed 3 bases, J shed 4 bases, and the junction held 10 bases outside the gene matches. This CDR3 spans 15 amino acids.

This clonotype was recorded many times. The chain joins TRBV5-1 to TRBJ2-1, with D unclear. The germline gives CDR1 SGHRS, CDR2 YFSETQ. V was pared by 0 bases and J by 9 bases, with 10 bases between. This CDR3 comprises 13 residues. CDR3 sequence reads: CASSLAVSSEQFF. The CDR3 DNA reads as TGCGCCAGCAGCTTGGCGGTTAGCAGTGAGCAGTTCTTC.

This clonotype came up a few times. This sequence may be a read error, since a much larger clone differs from it by one base. V is TRBV20-1 and J is TRBJ2-7; 7 nucleotides line up with TRBD2. Trimming took 6 bases from V and 7 from J; bases not matched to a gene: 15. The CDR3 extends over 14 amino acids. The germline V gene encodes CDR1 DFQATT and CDR2 SNEGSKA (reference sequence). The CDR3 DNA reads as TGCAGTGCAGCCCGTGTAGGCGGGGGTAAAGAGCAGTACTTC. Amino acids: CSAARVGGGKEQYF.

This clonotype has a count of ten or more. The rearrangement uses TRBV12-3 or TRBV12-4 and TRBJ1-2; the D gene is possibly TRBD1 (6 bases). The V gene lost 6 bases and the J gene lost 8 bases, with 16 bases spanning the gap. This CDR3 has 13 amino acids. The DNA of the CDR3 is TGTGCCAGCAGATTCACAGGGCCGGGAGGCTACACCTTC. Translating it yields CASRFTGPGGYTF.

Many counts were recorded for this clonotype. V usage is TRBV29-1 and J usage is TRBJ2-2; D is uncertain. Trimming cost V 2 bases and J 1 base, with 5 bases left between them. The germline V gene has CDR1 SQVTM and CDR2 ANQGSEA. This CDR3 contains 13 residues. The CDR3 sequence is CSVEQENTGELFF. CDR3 coding DNA: TGCAGCGTTGAACAGGAGAACACCGGGGAGCTGTTTTTT.

This clonotype was recorded many times. The V call is TRBV18, the J call TRBJ1-2; 8 bases are shared with TRBD1. Germline V lookup: CDR1 KGHSH, CDR2 LQKENI. The CDR3 has 15 residues. Trimming removed 3 bases from V and 5 bases from J; junction bases left unmatched: 8. The CDR3 DNA reads TGTGCCAGCTCACCCTCCGGGACAGGAGAATATGGCTACACCTTC. It translates to CASSPSGTGEYGYTF.

In this sample, this clonotype turned up many times. The chain has TRBV27 and TRBJ2-1; TRBD2 agrees at 9 bases. V shed 2 bases, J shed 7 bases, and the junction held 12 bases outside the gene matches. The CDR3 consists of 17 residues. CDR1 and CDR2 (germline): MNHEY, SMNVEV (reference sequence). The CDR3 DNA reads as TGTGCCAGCAGTTTAATTTGGGCGGGAGGGCCAAGGAATGAGCAGTTCTTC. Its protein product is CASSLIWAGGPRNEQFF.

This clonotype was picked up many times. V usage is TRBV20-1 and J usage is TRBJ2-3; a weak D match, TRBD1 (6 bases). The CDR3 extends over 15 amino acids. V gave up 2 bases and J gave up 2 bases, with 14 bases separating them. Germline loops: CDR1 DFQATT, CDR2 SNEGSKA (reference sequence). This chain's CDR3 is CSARTGHGFTDTQYF. DNA of the CDR3: TGCAGTGCTAGAACGGGACACGGATTCACAGATACGCAGTATTTT.

This clonotype was recorded at least ten times. The V and J genes are TRBV27 and TRBJ1-1; TRBD1 aligns across 10 bases. CDR1 is MNHEY, CDR2 SMNVEV, per germline (reference sequence). V lost 4 bases and J lost 2; bases outside the gene matches: 4. The CDR3 length is 15 residues. CDR3 coding DNA: TGTGCCAGCAGTTCCCCGACAGGGGGCAACACTGAAGCTTTCTTT. Amino acid sequence: CASSSPTGGNTEAFF.

Ten or more counts support this clonotype. V is TRBV12-3 or TRBV12-4 and J is TRBJ2-7; 8 bases are shared with TRBD2. Losses at the gene ends were 6 bases for V and 0 bases for J; bases not matched to a gene: 7. The CDR3 loop spans 15 amino acids. CDR3 region: CASRRGAGDSYEQYF. CDR3 sequence (DNA): TGTGCCAGCAGGAGAGGAGCGGGGGACTCCTACGAGCAGTACTTC.

This clonotype was seen at least ten times. The genes are TRBV6-5 and TRBJ2-7; 7 bases line up with TRBD1. The trim removed 6 bases at V and 2 bases at J, leaving 4 bases unmatched. Looked up from germline, CDR1 is MNHEY and CDR2 is SVGAGI. This CDR3 is 13 amino acids long. In DNA, the CDR3 is TGTGCCAGCAGCGTCGACAGGGCCTACGAGCAGTACTTC. It encodes CASSVDRAYEQYF.

At least ten counts were recorded for this clonotype. The rearrangement joins TRBV29-1 to TRBJ2-5, with 7 positions matching TRBD2. CDR3 length equals 15 residues. J lost 5 bases, V lost 7 bases, and 16 bases had no gene match. Germline lookup yields CDR1 SQVTM and CDR2 ANQGSEA. The CDR3 DNA sequence: TGCAGCGGGGCCTCCGGGACTGACGGGGGGGAGACCCAGTACTTC. Its translation: CSGASGTDGGETQYF.

This clonotype has a count of ten or more. The V and J genes are TRBV6-2 or TRBV6-3 and TRBJ2-7; D ambiguous. V was shortened by 0 bases and J by 0 bases, with 3 bases between the two germline ends. Per the germline V gene, CDR1 is MNHEY and CDR2 is SVGEGT. CDR3 length: 13 residues. CDR3 region: CASSYSHSYEQYF. CDR3 sequence (DNA): TGTGCCAGCAGTTACTCGCACTCCTACGAGCAGTACTTC.

This clonotype was picked up many times. The V call is TRBV20-1, the J call TRBJ1-5, with 10 bases identical to TRBD1. Germline CDR1 is DFQATT and CDR2 is SNEGSKA (reference sequence). The V segment lost 6 bases and the J segment 5 bases; nucleotides outside the gene matches: 13. The CDR3 consists of 16 residues. CDR3 in DNA: TGCAGTGCCACCCCTCCGGGACAGGGGAGCTATCAGCCCCAGCATTTT. Translation: CSATPPGQGSYQPQHF.

In this sample, this clonotype turned up many times. The genes are TRBV4-1 and TRBJ2-5; D gene unclear. The length of the CDR3 is 12 residues. Trimming cost V 0 bases and J 5 bases, with 4 bases left between them. Per the germline V gene, CDR1 is MGHRA and CDR2 is YSYEKL. This CDR3 is CASSQEGETQYF. DNA for the CDR3: TGCGCCAGCAGCCAAGAAGGCGAGACCCAGTACTTC.

Many counts were recorded for this clonotype. This chain joins TRBV12-3 or TRBV12-4 and TRBJ1-2; D gene unclear. CDR3 size: 14 residues. V lost 3 bases and J 6 bases, leaving 14 bases between the germline ends. The CDR3 loop reads CASSFGIKRDGYTF. DNA of the CDR3: TGTGCCAGCAGTTTCGGGATAAAGAGGGATGGCTACACCTTC.

The sample holds many counts of this clonotype. V is TRBV20-1 and J is TRBJ2-7, with 7 bases identical to TRBD1. J lost 6 bases, V lost 3 bases, and 14 bases had no gene match. Looked up from germline, CDR1 is DFQATT and CDR2 is SNEGSKA (reference sequence). The CDR3 spans 15 residues. The DNA of the CDR3 is TGCAGTGCTAGGGGTTGGACAGGCGGATTCGTCGAGCAGTACTTC. Protein product: CSARGWTGGFVEQYF.

This clonotype showed up many times. The gene calls are TRBV5-4 and TRBJ2-1; 10 positions agree with TRBD2. This CDR3 spans 16 amino acids. In germline, CDR1 is SGHNT, CDR2 YYREEE (reference sequence). The V gene end was trimmed by 0 bases and the J gene end by 2 bases; junction bases not matched to a gene: 2. CDR3 loop: CASSLGGLAAYNEQFF. CDR3 nucleotide sequence: TGTGCCAGCAGCTTGGGAGGACTAGCGGCCTACAATGAGCAGTTCTTC.

This clonotype was counted at least ten times. This chain joins TRBV7-2 and TRBJ2-3; D is undetermined. CDR1 and CDR2 from the germline V gene are SGHTA and FQGNSA. This CDR3 contains 12 residues. The germline V and J ends were trimmed by 6 bases and 6 bases, with 10 bases remaining between them. The CDR3 nucleotides read TGTGCCAGCAGTCCGTACGAGGATACGCAGTATTTT. Translating gives CASSPYEDTQYF.

This clonotype was seen at least ten times. The rearrangement links TRBV9 to TRBJ1-6; a weak D match, TRBD1 (5 bases). The ends were cut back, 0 bases at V and 6 bases at J, with 7 bases in the middle. Germline V lookup: CDR1 SGDLS, CDR2 YYNGEE. The CDR3 is made up of 14 amino acids. CDR3 coding DNA: TGTGCCAGCAGCGTAGGTAGGGGTAATTCACCCCTCCACTTT. Translated: CASSVGRGNSPLHF.

This clonotype occurred many times. The chain is built from TRBV7-9 and TRBJ2-7; 8 bases line up with TRBD2. Per the germline V gene, CDR1 is SEHNR and CDR2 is FQNEAQ (reference sequence). J gave up 6 bases and V 5 bases, and 6 bases lay outside the gene matches. This CDR3 has 13 amino acids. The CDR3 region is CASSAREVREQYF. The CDR3 region has the DNA TGTGCCAGCAGCGCGCGGGAGGTTCGCGAGCAGTACTTC.

A word on this clonotype: A much larger clone lies one base from this, so it may be a read error. CDR3 nucleotide sequence: TGTGCCAGCAGTTGGGGCGAGACCAAGTACTTC. Translating it yields CASSWGETKYF. V gene TRBV12-3 or TRBV12-4 combines with J gene TRBJ2-5, with D maybe TRBD1 (5 bases). The CDR3 runs 11 residues.

The chain is built from TRBV6-5 and TRBJ1-1, with D perhaps matching TRBD1 (6 bases). This CDR3 region has 11 residues. The germline V and J ends were trimmed by 2 bases and 11 bases, with 9 bases remaining between them. From germline, CDR1 is MNHEY and CDR2 SVGAGI. The CDR3 coding sequence is TGTGCCAGCAGTTACAGGGGGACGGCTTTCTTT. It is translated as CASSYRGTAFF.